These 14 T cell receptor beta chains share one sample of origin, sequenced in a study of T cells in Graves' hyperthyroidism and ophthalmopathy. RNA transcripts gave rise to amplified TCR beta CDR3 regions. TCR CDR3 underwent first-round RT-PCR with the HTBI primer set. MiXCR was run by TCRdb on the multiplex PCR reads, yielding one entry per CDR3 protein. Counted here are fewer than 250,000 distinct CDR3 sequences, around 25% occurring once; the ten biggest clones make up 30% to 40%. What was sequenced was blood. The source is a woman aged 40 to 50 with Graves' ophthalmopathy.

This clonotype was recorded many times. The conserved phenylalanine or tryptophan is not found at the CDR3 terminus, so this likely reflects a read error. This chain connects TRBV29-1 to TRBJ2-5; the D is unclear. This CDR3 region has 15 residues. CDR1 is SQVTM and CDR2 is ANQGSEA in the germline V gene. V was cut by 0 bases and J by 4 bases, with 15 bases left in between. Written as DNA, the CDR3 is TGCAGCGTTGAAGATCCGGCAGGTATAGCAGAGACCCAGTACTCC. Protein product: CSVEDPAGIAETQYS.

Many counts were recorded for this clonotype. The chain recombines TRBV12-3 or TRBV12-4 with TRBJ1-4, with D unresolved. This CDR3 is 12 amino acids long. The V and J ends lost 8 bases and 8 bases respectively, with 12 bases between them. In DNA form, the CDR3 reads TGTGCCAGCCAGAAGGGAATCGAAAAACTGTTTTTT. Translation: CASQKGIEKLFF.

This clonotype was counted ten times or more. Given a much more abundant clone one base away, this may be a read error. The chain recombines TRBV28 with TRBJ2-5, with TRBD1 matching 8 bases. This CDR3 region has 16 residues. V was pared by 3 bases and J by 7 bases, with 13 bases of the junction left unmatched. The germline gives CDR1 MDHEN, CDR2 SYDVKM. This chain's CDR3 is CASSFPRRQGAGTQYF. The CDR3 coding sequence is TGTGCCAGCAGTTTCCCCAGACGGCAGGGGGCGGGGACCCAGTACTTC.

This clonotype was counted ten times or more. The V and J genes are TRBV27 and TRBJ1-1; a weak D match, TRBD1 (5 bases). Germline CDR1 MNHEY, CDR2 SMNVEV (reference sequence). Trimming cost V 0 bases and J 4 bases, with 12 bases left between them. The CDR3 sequence is 15 residues long. CDR3 in DNA: TGTGCCAGCAGTTTATCAGAGGGGAGAAGCACTGAAGCTTTCTTT. Its translation is CASSLSEGRSTEAFF.

Ten or more counts support this clonotype. The rearrangement links TRBV28 to TRBJ1-2; the match to TRBD1 covers 9 bases. Germline values: CDR1 MDHEN, CDR2 SYDVKM. The V gene end was trimmed by 2 bases and the J gene end by 7 bases; junction bases not matched to a gene: 5. The CDR3 is 14 amino acids. The CDR3 nucleotides read TGTGCCAGCAGTTTACTGGACAGGGGCGGTGGCTACACCTTC. Translating it yields CASSLLDRGGGYTF.

This clonotype was recorded at least ten times. The rearrangement links TRBV12-3 or TRBV12-4 to TRBJ1-2, with a tentative D call TRBD1 (5 bases). The CDR3 is 16 residues long. Trimming stripped 6 bases from V and 6 bases from J, with 23 bases between. CDR3 coding DNA: TGTGCCAGCAGCTTGGGACGCCGCGCGGTAATGAATGGCTACACCTTC. This codes for CASSLGRRAVMNGYTF.

This rearrangement joins TRBV20-1 to TRBJ2-5, with 11 positions matching TRBD2. The germline V gene has CDR1 DFQATT and CDR2 SNEGSKA (reference sequence). This CDR3 is 16 amino acids long. V shed 5 bases and J 7 bases; nucleotides not matched to a gene: 15. The CDR3 DNA sequence: TGCAGTGCTCCCCGTTTAATAGCGGGGGGGATGGGGACCCAGTACTTC. Encoded protein: CSAPRLIAGGMGTQYF.

Many counts were recorded for this clonotype. The rearrangement uses TRBV5-1 and TRBJ1-1; D is unresolved. CDR1 is SGHRS and CDR2 is YFSETQ in the germline V gene. V was cut by 1 base and J by 1 base, with 11 bases left in between. CDR3 length: 15 amino acids. The CDR3 DNA follows: TGCGCCAGCAGCTTGCAGCTTCGGGGGAACACTGAAGCTTTCTTT. Amino acid sequence: CASSLQLRGNTEAFF.

This clonotype was found many times. The chain is built from TRBV11-2 and TRBJ2-7; D not resolved. The V gene lost 5 bases and the J gene lost 0 bases, with 11 bases spanning the gap. Germline V gene lookup returns CDR1 SGHAT and CDR2 FQNNGV. The CDR3 is made up of 14 amino acids. CDR3 sequence: CASSLRAASYEQYF. CDR3 coding DNA: TGTGCCAGCAGCCTACGGGCTGCCTCCTACGAGCAGTACTTC.

This clonotype was counted many times. This chain connects TRBV30 to TRBJ1-2, with TRBD1 matching over 9 bases. V dropped 0 bases and J dropped 6; count of bases not matched to a gene: 5. The CDR3 has 14 residues. Germline CDR1 and CDR2: GTSNPN and SVGIG (reference sequence). The CDR3 DNA is TGTGCCTGGAGTGTAGCACAGGGGGCCCATGGCTACACCTTC. Encoded protein: CAWSVAQGAHGYTF.

Many counts were recorded for this clonotype. The CDR3 bases are TGTGCCAGCAGCCAAGATCCACGACAAGAGACCCAGTACTTC. Translated, it gives CASSQDPRQETQYF. The rearrangement links TRBV3-1 to TRBJ2-5; D is undetermined. The CDR3 loop spans 14 amino acids. CDR1 and CDR2 from the germline V gene are LGHDT and YNNKEL (reference sequence). V gave up 0 bases and J gave up 2 bases, with 7 bases separating them.

The sample holds many counts of this clonotype. The chain is built from TRBV29-1 and TRBJ2-7, with 10 bases lining up with TRBD2. Germline trimming cut 5 bases from V and 2 bases from J; bases unmatched to any gene: 0. The CDR3 covers 12 residues. CDR1 is SQVTM and CDR2 is ANQGSEA in the germline V gene. The CDR3 protein is CSVTSGTYEQYF. CDR3 bases: TGCAGCGTTACTAGCGGGACCTACGAGCAGTACTTC.

In this sample, this clonotype turned up a few times. This chain links TRBV3-1 with TRBJ2-7; no clear D gene. V lost 1 base and J 2 bases, leaving 9 bases between the germline ends. The germline gives CDR1 LGHDT, CDR2 YNNKEL (reference sequence). This CDR3 is built from 14 residues. In DNA, the CDR3 is TGTGCCAGCAGCCAAGCATCGGCTCCCTACGAGCAGTACTTC. This codes for CASSQASAPYEQYF.

There are many counts of this clonotype. The rearrangement links TRBV2 to TRBJ2-7, with D possibly TRBD2 on 6 matching bases. The CDR3 is 14 amino acids. With 7 bases removed from V and 0 bases from J, the gap between germline ends came to 13 bases. Germline V gene data show CDR1 as SNHLY and CDR2 as FYNNEI. Here the CDR3 DNA reads TGTGCCAGCAATCGCCGGGACTCCTCCTACGAGCAGTACTTC. Protein product: CASNRRDSSYEQYF.